A single sample is the source of the 10 T cell receptor beta chains below, sequenced in a study of CXCR3-negative and CXCR3-positive naive CD8 T cells. It was by 5' RACE with UMI labels that the TRB cDNA libraries were prepared. TCRdb reprocessed the 5' RACE reads and stores each CDR3 protein as one record, lacking DNA. This table lists over 55,000 distinct CDR3 sequences. The sequenced sample was memory CD8+ T cells from blood. The source is a human donor in good health. Some clones in this sample may be carry-over from other donors' samples.

The rearrangement links TRBV10-3 to TRBJ2-1; there is no DNA to check the TCRdb D call of TRBD2. The CDR3 spans 12 residues. Germline CDR1 and CDR2: ENHRY and SYGVKD. The CDR3 loop is CAIRDLADEQFF.

This rearrangement joins TRBV4-1 to TRBJ2-5; TCRdb's assignment of TRBD2 cannot be checked, as there is no DNA. The CDR3 totals 14 residues. Germline values: CDR1 MGHRA, CDR2 YSYEKL. The CDR3 sequence: CASSPGGSQETQYF.

This chain uses TRBV28 with TRBJ2-7. The germline V gene has CDR1 MDHEN and CDR2 SYDVKM. The CDR3 extends over 12 amino acids. The CDR3 loop reads CASAPLSYEQYF.

The gene calls are TRBV29-1 and TRBJ2-5; no DNA is available, so the TRBD2 call from TCRdb remains unchecked. The CDR3 is 16 amino acids. The germline CDR1 and CDR2 sequences are SQVTM and ANQGSEA. The CDR3 region is CSVEGVLAGAQETQYF.

The J gene is TRBJ2-1, the V gene TRBV23-1; lacking DNA, the TRBD1 call made by TCRdb goes unchecked. TRBV23-1 has ORF status, its function being uncertain. The CDR3 runs to 15 residues. This chain's CDR3 is CASSQLNRGGNEQFF.

The chain employs TRBV23-1 and TRBJ2-3. TRBV23-1 is given ORF status, its function remaining uncertain. This CDR3 comprises 14 residues. CDR3 amino acids: CASTHQDSTDTQYF.

The chain links TRBV14 to TRBJ2-7. Germline assignment: CDR1 SGHDN and CDR2 FVKESK. CDR3 length: 12 amino acids. CDR3 protein: CASSLISYEQYF. Filled out from reference TRBV14 and TRBJ2-7, the complete variable domain reads EAGVTQFPSHSVIEKGQTVTLRCDPISGHDNLYWYRRVMGKEIKFLLHFVKESKQDESGMPNNRFLAERTGGTYSTLKVQPAELEDSGVYFCASSLISYEQYFGPGTRLTVT.

The CDR3 reads CASSIDRDTEAFF. The chain carries TRBV3-1 and TRBJ1-1; TCRdb picks TRBD1, but there is no DNA to check that call. Per the germline V gene, CDR1 is LGHDT and CDR2 is YNNKEL (reference sequence). CDR3 length: 13 amino acids.

The genes are TRBV5-1 and TRBJ2-1; TCRdb selects TRBD2, and the lack of DNA leaves this call unchecked. Germline CDR1 SGHRS, CDR2 YFSETQ. The CDR3 loop spans 13 amino acids. The CDR3 protein is CASSPLYSNEQFF. Full variable domain (outside the CDR3, taken from reference TRBV5-1 and TRBJ2-1): KAGVTQTPRYLIKTRGQQVTLSCSPISGHRSVSWYQQTPGQGLQFLFEYFSETQRNKGNFPGRFSGRQFSNSRSEMNVSTLELGDSALYLCASSPLYSNEQFFGPGTRLTVL.

The rearrangement uses TRBV7-7 and TRBJ2-1; no DNA is available, so the TRBD1 call from TCRdb remains unchecked. Germline V gene data show CDR1 as SSHAT and CDR2 as FNYEAQ (reference sequence). The CDR3 sequence is 14 residues long. CDR3 residues: CASSSRPGYNEQFF.